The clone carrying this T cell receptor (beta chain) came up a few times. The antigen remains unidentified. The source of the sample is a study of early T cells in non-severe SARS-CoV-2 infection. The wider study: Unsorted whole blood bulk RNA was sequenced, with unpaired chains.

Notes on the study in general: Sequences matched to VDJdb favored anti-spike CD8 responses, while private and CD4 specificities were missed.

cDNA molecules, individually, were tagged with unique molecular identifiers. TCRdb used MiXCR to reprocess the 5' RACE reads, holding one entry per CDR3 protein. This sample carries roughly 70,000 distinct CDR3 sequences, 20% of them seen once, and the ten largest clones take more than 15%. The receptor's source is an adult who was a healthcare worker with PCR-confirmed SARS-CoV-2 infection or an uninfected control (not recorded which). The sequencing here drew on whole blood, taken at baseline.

Here the CDR3 reads CASRVDSYNQPQHF. The CDR3 nucleotides read TGTGCCAGTAGGGTTGACAGTTACAATCAGCCCCAGCATTTT. The V gene is TRBV19, the J gene TRBJ1-5; TRBD1 might be the D (5 bases). Trimming cost V 6 bases and J 3 bases, with 12 bases left between them. This CDR3 has 14 residues. The V gene's germline CDR1 is LNHDA and CDR2 SQIVND (reference sequence).